The 32 T cell receptor beta chains given below trace back to one sample, sequenced in a study of blood T cell repertoires in COVID-19. Profiled with immunoSEQ multiplex PCR; TCRdb holds only in-frame clones, not every one. The sample comprises around 250,000 clones, over 80% of which are singletons, and around 1.3% rests with the top ten. Sequenced: PBMCs or T cells enriched from blood (not recorded which). The receptor set was obtained from a human donor in a cohort exposed to, infected with or recovered from COVID-19 (not recorded which). The donor label of this sample is uncertain.

The rearrangement links TRBV5-4 to TRBJ1-1; the match to TRBD1 covers 7 bases. Looked up from germline, CDR1 is SGHNT and CDR2 is YYREEE (reference sequence). This CDR3 has 13 residues. The CDR3 protein is CAHQGDRQDEAFF. The CDR3 DNA is TGTGCACACCAGGGGGACAGACAAGATGAAGCTTTCTTT. The full variable domain, completed using reference TRBV5-4 and TRBJ1-1, is ETGVTQSPTHLIKTRGQQVTLRCSSQSGHNTVSWYQQALGQGPQFIFQYYREEENGRGNFPPRFSGLQFPNYSSELNVNALELDDSALYLCAHQGDRQDEAFFGQGTRLTVV.

The V call is TRBV4-1, the J call TRBJ2-5; 7 nucleotides line up with TRBD2. Germline V gene data show CDR1 as MGHRA and CDR2 as YSYEKL. This CDR3 contains 15 residues. J was trimmed by 1 base and V by 8 bases; bases with no gene match: 10. DNA of the CDR3: TGCGCCAGCTCAGGCGGGGGACTTTTCCAAGAGACCCAGTACTTC. Its translation: CASSGGGLFQETQYF.

For the CDR3, the DNA is TGTGCCAGCAGCTTAGCCCGGACAGGGGGCGCGAATGGCTACACCTTC. It codes for CASSLARTGGANGYTF. The J gene is TRBJ1-2, the V gene TRBV7-9, with 11 positions matching TRBD1. Germline V gene data show CDR1 as SEHNR and CDR2 as FQNEAQ (reference sequence). V lost 0 bases and J lost 6; bases outside the gene matches: 6. The CDR3 spans 16 residues.

The chain has TRBV5-6 and TRBJ2-7, with 9 bases aligning to TRBD1. This CDR3 has 14 amino acids. The J segment lost 4 bases and the V segment lost 3 bases, leaving 5 bases of the junction unmatched. Germline V gives CDR1 SGHDT, CDR2 YYEEEE. The CDR3 coding sequence is TGTGCCAGCAGCTCAACAGGGGGCCTGTACGAGCAGTACTTC. It translates to CASSSTGGLYEQYF. The entire variable domain, with the rest obtained from reference TRBV5-6 and TRBJ2-7, is as follows: DAGVTQSPTHLIKTRGQQVTLRCSPKSGHDTVSWYQQALGQGPQFIFQYYEEEERQRGNFPDRFSGHQFPNYSSELNVNALLLGDSALYLCASSSTGGLYEQYFGPGTRLTVT.

The chain employs TRBV7-9 and TRBJ2-1, with 12 bases fitting TRBD2. This CDR3 spans 19 amino acids. The V gene end was trimmed by 3 bases and the J gene end by 5 bases; junction bases not matched to a gene: 14. Germline lookup yields CDR1 SEHNR and CDR2 FQNEAQ (reference sequence). In DNA form, the CDR3 reads TGTGCCAGCAGCTTTCGACTAGCGGGGGCCCCCGGCTCGCACAATGAGCAGTTCTTC. This encodes CASSFRLAGAPGSHNEQFF. Full variable domain (missing parts from reference TRBV7-9 and TRBJ2-1): DTGVSQNPRHKITKRGQNVTFRCDPISEHNRLYWYRQTLGQGPEFLTYFQNEAQLEKSRLLSDRFSAERPKGSFSTLEIQRTEQGDSAMYLCASSFRLAGAPGSHNEQFFGPGTRLTVL.

The chain is built from TRBV9 and TRBJ1-4; 11 nucleotides agree with TRBD1. The CDR3 is made up of 15 amino acids. Trimming removed 3 bases from V and 5 bases from J; junction bases left unmatched: 3. Germline CDR1 and CDR2: SGDLS and YYNGEE. In DNA, the CDR3 is TGTGCCAGCAGCGCGGGGACAGGGGGAAATGAAAAACTGTTTTTT. Residues: CASSAGTGGNEKLFF.

J is TRBJ2-3 and V is TRBV19; TRBD2 might be the D (6 bases). This CDR3 is built from 15 residues. Germline V CDR1 and CDR2: LNHDA, SQIVND (reference sequence). Trimming left V 7 bases short and J 0 bases short, with 14 bases between. The DNA for the CDR3 is TGTGCCAGTAAGTCCCTGGAGGGAAGCACAGATACGCAGTATTTT. Residues: CASKSLEGSTDTQYF.

The CDR3 loop reads CASSPFEGVGTEAFF. Here the CDR3 DNA reads TGTGCCAGCAGTCCCTTTGAGGGGGTGGGCACTGAAGCTTTCTTT. This chain connects TRBV27 to TRBJ1-1; possible D gene TRBD1, 6 bases. The V and J ends lost 5 bases and 4 bases respectively, with 17 bases between them. The CDR3 runs to 15 residues. CDR1 MNHEY and CDR2 SMNVEV come from the germline V gene (reference sequence).

This clone was recorded only once. The CDR3 loop reads CASSIRDRGPSSGNTIYF. The CDR3 coding sequence is TGTGCCAGTAGTATCCGGGACAGGGGGCCTAGCTCTGGAAACACCATATATTTT. The J gene is TRBJ1-3, the V gene TRBV19; 12 nucleotides agree with TRBD1. CDR3 length equals 18 residues. Unmatched junction bases numbered 6, after V lost 3 bases and J lost 0 bases. CDR1 and CDR2 (germline): LNHDA, SQIVND (reference sequence).

This clone was recorded once. The chain is built from TRBV7-3 and TRBJ2-2; 7 nucleotides align to TRBD1. The CDR3 runs 16 residues. CDR1 SGHTA and CDR2 FQGTGA come from the germline V gene. Germline trimming cut 5 bases from V and 7 bases from J; bases unmatched to any gene: 13. The CDR3 reads CASSINDRAPDGELFF. Here the CDR3 DNA reads TGTGCCAGCAGCATAAATGACAGGGCCCCCGACGGGGAGCTGTTTTTT. Full variable domain (rest looked up from reference TRBV7-3 and TRBJ2-2): GAGVSQTPSNKVTEKGKYVELRCDPISGHTALYWYRQSLGQGPEFLIYFQGTGAADDSGLPNDRFFAVRPEGSVSTLKIQRTERGDSAVYLCASSINDRAPDGELFFGEGSRLTVL.

The chain has TRBV5-1 and TRBJ2-3; 10 bases match TRBD2. Germline CDR1 SGHRS, CDR2 YFSETQ. The CDR3 totals 15 residues. Losses at the gene ends were 2 bases for V and 2 bases for J; bases not matched to a gene: 2. The CDR3 bases are TGCGCCAGCAGCTTCGGACTAGCGGACACAGATACGCAGTATTTT. Encoded protein: CASSFGLADTDTQYF.

The rearrangement joins TRBV27 to TRBJ1-1; D is unresolved. From germline, CDR1 is MNHEY and CDR2 SMNVEV (reference sequence). The CDR3 extends over 14 amino acids. The V and J ends lost 1 base and 4 bases respectively, with 10 bases between them. The DNA for the CDR3 is TGTGCCAGCAGTTTATTCGGGTCGGGCACTGAAGCTTTCTTT. Protein product: CASSLFGSGTEAFF.

The V call is TRBV13, the J call TRBJ2-1, with D perhaps TRBD2 (7 bases). This CDR3 comprises 14 residues. In germline, CDR1 is PRHDT, CDR2 FYEKMQ (reference sequence). The germline V and J ends were trimmed by 1 base and 6 bases, with 10 bases remaining between them. The CDR3 coding sequence is TGTGCCAGCAGCTTAGCGGGGGGCACCAATGAGCAGTTCTTC. The encoded protein is CASSLAGGTNEQFF.

V usage is TRBV6-2 or TRBV6-3 and J usage is TRBJ2-1, with 9 bases matching TRBD2. V was clipped by 6 bases and J by 10 bases; unmatched bases: 4. Germline CDR1 is MNHEY and CDR2 is SVGEGT. This CDR3 is 12 amino acids long. The CDR3 here is CASSRGLAEQFF. CDR3 nucleotide sequence: TGTGCCAGCAGCCGCGGACTAGCGGAGCAGTTCTTC.

This chain joins TRBV19 and TRBJ1-3; the D gene is possibly TRBD1 (6 bases). Trimming cost V 5 bases and J 4 bases, with 18 bases left between them. The germline CDR1 and CDR2 sequences are LNHDA and SQIVND (reference sequence). The CDR3 has 16 residues. The CDR3 reads CASSPYREGGGNTIYF. The CDR3 coding sequence is TGTGCCAGTAGTCCTTACAGGGAAGGTGGCGGAAACACCATATATTTT.

The rearrangement joins TRBV14 to TRBJ1-4; D unclear. The CDR3 runs to 15 residues. Germline V gene sequence: CDR1 SGHDN, CDR2 FVKESK. V lost 5 bases and J 4 bases, leaving 14 bases between the germline ends. The CDR3 bases are TGTGCCAGCAGCTTCCGGTCGATACTTAATGAAAAACTGTTTTTT. As protein: CASSFRSILNEKLFF. The full variable domain, in which reference TRBV14 and TRBJ1-4 provide the parts outside the CDR3, is EAGVTQFPSHSVIEKGQTVTLRCDPISGHDNLYWYRRVMGKEIKFLLHFVKESKQDESGMPNNRFLAERTGGTYSTLKVQPAELEDSGVYFCASSFRSILNEKLFFGSGTQLSVL.

The chain couples TRBV5-6 to TRBJ2-3; TRBD1 might be the D (6 bases). Germline CDR1 is SGHDT and CDR2 is YYEEEE. V was shortened by 0 bases and J by 11 bases, with 10 bases between the two germline ends. The CDR3 has 12 residues. The CDR3 protein is CASSLGGLGQYF. CDR3 bases: TGTGCCAGCAGCTTGGGGGGGCTAGGGCAGTATTTT.

The chain is built from TRBV11-3 and TRBJ1-1; D is unresolved. CDR3 size: 12 residues. Germline CDR1 and CDR2: SGHNT and YENEEA. With 0 bases removed from V and 8 bases from J, the gap between germline ends came to 7 bases. The CDR3 coding sequence is TGTGCCAGCAGCTTAGATGGCCAGGAAGCTTTCTTT. It encodes CASSLDGQEAFF.

The sample holds one count of this clone. The chain links TRBV10-1 to TRBJ2-7, with a weak D call TRBD2 (6 bases). This CDR3 comprises 18 residues. Germline CDR1 reads WNHNN; CDR2 reads SYGVQD (reference sequence). The V and J ends lost 2 bases and 1 base respectively, with 21 bases between them. The CDR3 coding sequence is TGCGCCAGCAGTGAGCGGGGGAGTCAGCAGGGTCATTCCTACGAGCAGTACTTC. This gives the protein CASSERGSQQGHSYEQYF.

The V and J genes are TRBV5-4 and TRBJ1-2; maybe TRBD1 (5 bases). Germline CDR1 reads SGHNT; CDR2 reads YYREEE (reference sequence). Trimming stripped 6 bases from V and 2 bases from J, with 11 bases between. The CDR3 is made up of 13 amino acids. The CDR3 DNA is TGTGCCAGCAATAAGAAGGGGAACTATGGCTACACCTTC. Its protein is CASNKKGNYGYTF.

The chain joins TRBV5-4 to TRBJ2-7, with D maybe TRBD2 (6 bases). CDR3 length: 14 residues. CDR1 is SGHNT, CDR2 YYREEE, per germline (reference sequence). V was clipped by 3 bases and J by 3 bases, with 13 bases between them. The CDR3 nucleotides are TGTGCCAGCAGCTCTGTTGGAGGGGACTACGAGCAGTACTTC. As protein: CASSSVGGDYEQYF. Variable domain in full (rest from reference TRBV5-4 and TRBJ2-7): ETGVTQSPTHLIKTRGQQVTLRCSSQSGHNTVSWYQQALGQGPQFIFQYYREEENGRGNFPPRFSGLQFPNYSSELNVNALELDDSALYLCASSSVGGDYEQYFGPGTRLTVT.

This clone was counted a single time. This chain links TRBV2 with TRBJ2-7; TRBD1 is a possible D gene (6 bases). The germline V gene encodes CDR1 SNHLY and CDR2 FYNNEI. This CDR3 has 14 residues. Trimming stripped 7 bases from V and 0 bases from J, with 13 bases between. The CDR3 sequence: CASKRGLSSYEQYF. The CDR3 DNA reads TGTGCCAGCAAGAGGGGGTTAAGCTCCTACGAGCAGTACTTC.

CDR3 region: CASSLGQGAEGYTF. DNA of the CDR3: TGTGCCAGCAGCTTAGGGCAGGGGGCAGAGGGCTACACCTTC. The gene calls are TRBV7-2 and TRBJ1-2; 8 bases are shared with TRBD1. V was clipped by 1 base and J by 8 bases; unmatched bases: 6. CDR3 length: 14 residues. Germline lookup yields CDR1 SGHTA and CDR2 FQGNSA.

This chain uses TRBV18 with TRBJ1-2; TRBD1 might be the D (5 bases). The CDR3 is made up of 13 amino acids. CDR1 and CDR2 from the germline V gene are KGHSH and LQKENI. Deletions cut 8 bases from V and 8 bases from J, with 18 bases between. The DNA of the CDR3 is TGTGCCAGCCAACAGGCTACAGGATACGGCTACACCTTC. Amino acids: CASQQATGYGYTF.

J is TRBJ1-1 and V is TRBV3-1 (or the pseudogene TRBV3-2); perhaps TRBD1 as D (6 bases). Looked up from germline, CDR1 is LGHDT and CDR2 is YNNKEL (reference sequence). Between the trimmed V and J ends, which lost 0 bases and 9 bases, there was a span of 26 bases. This CDR3 has 18 residues. This CDR3 reads CASSQDREGVAALTQAFF. CDR3 DNA sequence: TGTGCCAGCAGCCAAGATCGGGAGGGGGTTGCTGCGTTAACCCAAGCTTTCTTT.

This chain connects TRBV2 to TRBJ1-1, with TRBD1 matching 9 bases. The germline CDR1 and CDR2 sequences are SNHLY and FYNNEI. The CDR3 totals 15 residues. The V gene end was trimmed by 7 bases and the J gene end by 0 bases; junction bases not matched to a gene: 6. This chain's CDR3 is CASIYTGGLNTEAFF. The CDR3 DNA follows: TGTGCCAGCATTTATACAGGGGGCCTGAACACTGAAGCTTTCTTT.

The table lists this clone with a count of one. The chain couples TRBV29-1 to TRBJ1-2; the match to TRBD1 covers 7 bases. This CDR3 has 13 amino acids. V shed 4 bases, J shed 5 bases, and the junction held 7 bases outside the gene matches. CDR1 is SQVTM, CDR2 ANQGSEA, per germline. The CDR3 protein is CSVGAGGSYGYTF. CDR3 nucleotide sequence: TGCAGCGTTGGAGCAGGGGGATCTTATGGCTACACCTTC.

The chain recombines TRBV7-9 with TRBJ2-1; D gene ambiguous. CDR3 length: 15 residues. V gave up 1 base and J gave up 8 bases, with 15 bases separating them. In germline, CDR1 is SEHNR, CDR2 FQNEAQ (reference sequence). The CDR3, as DNA: TGTGCCAGCAGCTTAGAAGGCTCTTGGCTAGATGAGCAGTTCTTC. This gives the protein CASSLEGSWLDEQFF.

The chain combines TRBV6-5 with TRBJ2-1, with TRBD1 matching 7 bases. Germline trimming cut 6 bases from V and 4 bases from J; bases unmatched to any gene: 9. Per the germline V gene, CDR1 is MNHEY and CDR2 is SVGAGI. This CDR3 is 15 amino acids long. The CDR3 is CASRTDRDDYNEQFF. The CDR3 nucleotides are TGTGCCAGCAGGACAGACAGGGATGATTACAATGAGCAGTTCTTC.

The rearrangement uses TRBV5-1 and TRBJ1-1; 7 bases are shared with TRBD1. This CDR3 contains 15 residues. The germline V gene encodes CDR1 SGHRS and CDR2 YFSETQ. V trimming: 4 bases; J trimming: 5 bases; junction bases outside the gene matches: 11. CDR3 in DNA: TGCGCCAGCAGCAAAAAGGGACAGTGGGTTACTGAAGCTTTCTTT. It yields the protein CASSKKGQWVTEAFF.

The V and J genes are TRBV7-6 and TRBJ2-5, with 8 bases lining up with TRBD1. Germline V gene sequence: CDR1 SGHVS, CDR2 FNYEAQ. V gave up 3 bases and J gave up 1 base; unmatched junction bases: 4. The length of the CDR3 is 15 residues. The CDR3 is CASSLAGGGQETQYF. For the CDR3, the DNA is TGTGCCAGCAGCTTGGCAGGGGGCGGCCAAGAGACCCAGTACTTC.

The rearrangement uses TRBV20-1 and TRBJ2-3; TRBD2 matches at 7 bases. V shed 3 bases, J shed 7 bases, and the junction held 10 bases outside the gene matches. CDR1 DFQATT and CDR2 SNEGSKA come from the germline V gene (reference sequence). This CDR3 contains 14 residues. The chain's CDR3 is CSASGGLEPNTQYF. The CDR3 nucleotides are TGCAGTGCTAGTGGAGGACTAGAGCCCAATACGCAGTATTTT.